The source of this T cell receptor (beta chain) is a study of Graves' ophthalmopathy and Graves' hyperthyroidism. CDR3 regions of TCR beta were amplified from RNA transcripts. After a first-round RT-PCR with HTBI primers, a second-round multiplex PCR was run. In TCRdb, the multiplex PCR reads were re-called with MiXCR into one record per CDR3 protein. The sample includes hundreds of thousands of distinct CDR3 sequences, roughly two fifths of them seen just once. This clonotype has just a few counts. This clonotype originated in an adult man with Graves' ophthalmopathy. The specimen was peripheral blood.

CDR3 coding DNA: TGCAGTGCTAGAGGGCCGGGACTCGAAAAACTGTTTTTT. Translation: CSARGPGLEKLFF. V gene TRBV20-1 combines with J gene TRBJ1-4; D is possibly TRBD1 (5 bases). Germline CDR1 is DFQATT and CDR2 is SNEGSKA (reference sequence). This CDR3 has 13 amino acids. V was cut by 1 base and J by 8 bases, with 11 bases left in between.